Each of the 14 T cell receptor beta chains below was sequenced from the same sample in a study of tumor-infiltrating lymphocytes in primary liver carcinoma (dated by TCRdb to about 2017). The data were produced on an Illumina HiSeq 2500. TCRbeta-specific cDNA was reverse-transcribed from 500 ng total RNA using a constant-region primer and ProtoScript II reverse transcriptase. The TCRbeta libraries were prepared through three rounds of nested multiplex PCR following a slightly modified ARM-PCR procedure. Multiplex TRBV1-TRBV30 forward primers and a Cbeta reverse primer were used in the first two PCR rounds, each of which was run for around 10 cycles. TCRdb trimmed public reads at Q25 via fastp, called clones via MiXCR and kept in-frame beta chains. Rows are unified per CDR3 protein, each entry keeping the most common DNA and genes. The table for this sample lists tens of thousands of distinct CDR3 sequences; 73% of them were counted only once. The ten largest clones represent approximately 20% of the sample.

Total RNA and DNA were co-extracted without cell sorting from about 19-30 mg of bulk tissue using the AllPrep DNA/RNA mini kit. Sequenced: liver tumor tissue from sampling region 2. The cell subset or site label of this sample denotes: tumor region T2, inferior pole. These receptors originate from a man aged 35 to 55 with primary liver carcinoma and hepatitis B virus infection.

With regard to this clonotype: The junction shows a germline mismatch at one end, possibly a read error. V gene TRBV5-1 combines with J gene TRBJ1-1, with 7 bases identical to TRBD1. Germline V gives CDR1 SGHRS, CDR2 YFSETQ. The CDR3 runs to 15 residues. CDR3 amino acids: CASSWDRLSNIEAFF. The CDR3 DNA reads as TGCGCCAGCAGCTGGGACAGACTTTCGAACATTGAAGCTTTCTTT.

Note on this clonotype: A much larger clone differs by one base, so this may be a read error. The CDR3 loop reads CSARDLTWHYEQYF. DNA of the CDR3: TGCAGTGCTAGAGATCTAACATGGCACTACGAGCAGTACTTC. V usage is TRBV20-1 and J usage is TRBJ2-7; D not resolved. Trimming took 0 bases from V and 3 from J, leaving 12 bases between them. The CDR3 extends over 14 amino acids. Germline V lookup: CDR1 DFQATT, CDR2 SNEGSKA (reference sequence).

Regarding this clonotype: At one boundary the junction diverges from the germline segment, which might be a read error. The chain links TRBV28 to TRBJ1-1; possible D gene TRBD1, 5 bases. The CDR3 totals 16 residues. Germline CDR1 and CDR2: MDHEN and SYDVKM. This chain's CDR3 is CVSSLPNGEGHTEAFF. CDR3 coding DNA: TGTGTCAGCAGTTTACCAAATGGAGAGGGACACACTGAAGCTTTCTTT. Variable domain in full (rest from reference TRBV28 and TRBJ1-1): DVKVTQSSRYLVKRTGEKVFLECVQDMDHENMFWYRQDPGLGLRLIYFSYDVKMKEKGDIPEGYSVSREKKERFSLILESASTNQTSMYLCVSSLPNGEGHTEAFFGQGTRLTVV.

This clonotype was observed a handful of times. This chain links TRBV20-1 with TRBJ2-7; 8 bases match TRBD1. The CDR3 is made up of 14 amino acids. Germline CDR1 DFQATT, CDR2 SNEGSKA (reference sequence). Losses at the gene ends were 4 bases for V and 6 bases for J; bases not matched to a gene: 11. The CDR3 nucleotides are TGCAGTGCTATACGACAGGGGAGGTCGTCCGAGCAGTACTTC. This sequence encodes CSAIRQGRSSEQYF.

Worth noting for this clonotype: The junction does not match germline at one end; this may be a read error. CDR3 loop: CVSSPPYNQGTQYF. The CDR3 DNA reads TGTGTCAGCAGTCCGCCCTACAACCAAGGGACCCAGTACTTC. The chain uses TRBV28 and TRBJ2-5, with no clear D. This CDR3 is built from 14 residues. Germline V lookup: CDR1 MDHEN, CDR2 SYDVKM.

A single count supports this clonotype. This likely comes from a read error, as the CDR3 has no conserved phenylalanine or tryptophan at its end. The V call is TRBV11-2, the J call TRBJ1-5; TRBD1 is a possible D gene (6 bases). This CDR3 is built from 16 residues. CDR1 is SGHAT, CDR2 FQNNGV, per germline. For the CDR3, the DNA is TGTACCAGCAGCCTAAAAGGGGGACTGACTAATCAGCCCCAGCATTCT. Protein sequence: CTSSLKGGLTNQPQHS.

Of note for this clonotype: Mismatch with germline at one junction end may stem from a read error. The rearrangement uses TRBV4-3 and TRBJ2-7; D may be TRBD2 (5 bases). The CDR3 consists of 13 residues. Germline V gene data show CDR1 as LGHNA and CDR2 as YSLEER. The CDR3 spells CASNQVGESEQYF. CDR3 sequence (DNA): TGCGCCAGCAACCAAGTTGGGGAGTCCGAGCAATACTTC.

Of note for this clonotype: Relative to the germline gene, one junction end is altered; a read error may explain this. This sequence joins TRBV11-3 and TRBJ2-1; unclear D gene. CDR1 is SGHNT and CDR2 is YENEEA in the germline V gene. This CDR3 contains 14 residues. The CDR3 loop is CAGSLGVLNNEEFF. The CDR3 region has the DNA TGTGCCGGCAGCTTAGGCGTCTTGAACAATGAGGAGTTCTTC. The full variable domain, with the rest looked up from reference TRBV11-3 and TRBJ2-1, is EAGVVQSPRYKIIEKKQPVAFWCNPISGHNTLYWYLQNLGQGPELLIRYENEEAVDDSQLPKDRFSAERLKGVDSTLKIQPAELGDSAVYLCAGSLGVLNNEEFFGPGTRLTVL.

This clonotype was seen more than once but under ten times. A read error may produce the germline difference seen at one junction end. The chain combines TRBV7-8 with TRBJ2-4; 7 bases match TRBD2. Germline lookup yields CDR1 SGHVS and CDR2 FQNEAQ. The CDR3 is 13 residues long. CDR3 region: CASSLAGENMQYF. CDR3 sequence (DNA): TGTGCCAGCAGCTTGGCGGGGGAGAACATGCAGTACTTC.

Regarding this clonotype: Germline and junction disagree at one end, which may indicate a read error. The chain couples TRBV12-3 or TRBV12-4 to TRBJ2-7; no reliable D call. This CDR3 spans 14 amino acids. This CDR3 reads CASSLVAGTYERYF. CDR3 nucleotide sequence: TGTGCCAGCAGTTTGGTGGCCGGCACATACGAGCGGTACTTC.

On this clonotype itself: A much larger clonotype is one base distant, so this may be a read error. The chain combines TRBV2 with TRBJ2-3, with no clear D. This CDR3 comprises 14 residues. CDR1 SNHLY and CDR2 FYNNEI come from the germline V gene. CDR3 in amino acids: CVSKVGLKADTQYF. The CDR3 DNA reads TGTGTCAGCAAGGTGGGCCTAAAAGCAGATACGCAGTATTTT.

CDR3 DNA: TGTGCCAGTAGGGGACTAACGGACGTCTACGAGCAGTACTTC. Translation gives CASRGLTDVYEQYF. V is TRBV6-5 and J is TRBJ2-7; TRBD2 matches 7 bases. The junction had 11 bases not matched to a gene; V was cut back by 9 bases and J by 3 bases. There are 14 residues in the CDR3. Germline assignment: CDR1 MNHEY and CDR2 SVGAGI.

About this clonotype itself: This likely comes from a read error, as the CDR3 has no conserved phenylalanine or tryptophan at its end. CDR3 protein: CASSLGPNTEAFH. DNA for the CDR3: TGTGCCAGCAGCTTAGGCCCGAACACTGAAGCTTTCCAT. The chain has TRBV11-2 and TRBJ1-1; no firm D call. The CDR3 is made up of 13 amino acids. Germline V gives CDR1 SGHAT, CDR2 FQNNGV. The germline V and J ends were trimmed by 1 base and 1 base, with 4 bases remaining between them.

This clonotype has only one observation. At one end the junction does not follow the germline gene, possibly because of a read error. This chain uses TRBV10-3 with TRBJ2-1; TRBD1 agrees at 9 bases. CDR1 and CDR2 from the germline V gene are ENHRY and SYGVKD. This CDR3 region has 15 residues. DNA for the CDR3: TGTGCCACGTCCGACAGGGGGGGCTCCTACAGTGAGCAGTTCTTC. It translates to CATSDRGGSYSEQFF.